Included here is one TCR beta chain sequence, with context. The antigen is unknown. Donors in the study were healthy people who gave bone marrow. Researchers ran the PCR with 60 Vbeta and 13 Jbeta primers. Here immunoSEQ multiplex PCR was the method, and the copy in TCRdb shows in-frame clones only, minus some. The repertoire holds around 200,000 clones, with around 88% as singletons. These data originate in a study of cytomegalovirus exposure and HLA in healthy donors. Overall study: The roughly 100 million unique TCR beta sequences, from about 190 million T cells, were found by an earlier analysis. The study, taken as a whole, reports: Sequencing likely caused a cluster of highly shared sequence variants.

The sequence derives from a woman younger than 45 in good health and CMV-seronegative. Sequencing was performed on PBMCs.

The CDR3 DNA sequence: TGTGCCAGCAGTTTATGGGGGGACACCTACGAGCAGTACTTC. Amino acids: CASSLWGDTYEQYF. The chain combines TRBV28 with TRBJ2-7; D might be TRBD1 (6 bases). Trimming cost V 0 bases and J 2 bases, with 8 bases left between them. Per the germline V gene, CDR1 is MDHEN and CDR2 is SYDVKM. The CDR3 has 14 residues.